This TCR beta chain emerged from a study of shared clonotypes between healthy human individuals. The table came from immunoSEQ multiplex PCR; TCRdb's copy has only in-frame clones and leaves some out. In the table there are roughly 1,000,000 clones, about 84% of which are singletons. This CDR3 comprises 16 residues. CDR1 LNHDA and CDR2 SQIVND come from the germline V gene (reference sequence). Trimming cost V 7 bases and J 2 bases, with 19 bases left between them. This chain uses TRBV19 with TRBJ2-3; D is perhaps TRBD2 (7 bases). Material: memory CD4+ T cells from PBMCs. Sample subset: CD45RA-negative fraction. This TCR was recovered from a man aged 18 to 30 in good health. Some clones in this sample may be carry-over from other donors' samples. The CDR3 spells CASTGGRPLSTDTQYF. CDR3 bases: TGTGCCAGTACGGGGGGCAGGCCCCTCTCCACAGATACGCAGTATTTT.